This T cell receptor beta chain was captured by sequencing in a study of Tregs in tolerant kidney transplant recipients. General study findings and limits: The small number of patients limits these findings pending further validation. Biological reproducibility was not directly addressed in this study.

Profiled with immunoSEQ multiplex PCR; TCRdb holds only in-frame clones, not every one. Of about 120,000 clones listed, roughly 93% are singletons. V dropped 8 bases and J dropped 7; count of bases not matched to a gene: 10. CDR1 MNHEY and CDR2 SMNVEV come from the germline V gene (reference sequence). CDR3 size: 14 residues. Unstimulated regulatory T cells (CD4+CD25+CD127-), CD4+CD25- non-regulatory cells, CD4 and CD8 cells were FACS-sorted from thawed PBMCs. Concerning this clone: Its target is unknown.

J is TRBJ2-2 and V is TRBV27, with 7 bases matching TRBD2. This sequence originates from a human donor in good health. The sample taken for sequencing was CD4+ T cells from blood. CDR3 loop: CASRGLVRDGELFF. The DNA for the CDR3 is TGTGCCAGCCGCGGACTAGTCAGGGACGGGGAGCTGTTTTTT.